This paragraph covers one T cell receptor (beta chain) sequence. The antigen this receptor binds is unknown. Per-base qualities were not stored, and no clone one base away is much larger. TCR sequencing with the immunoSEQ assay provided the T-cell fraction in tumor and uninvolved lung tissue. Regarding the original processing steps: For survival analysis, patients were split into high (upper tertile) and low (lower two tertiles) T-cell fraction groups and compared by log-rank test. A signed-rank test was used to test paired tumor versus uninvolved lung differences in T-cell fraction. Sourced from immuneACCESS, this table was stored by TCRdb with only in-frame sequences that have V and J called. A share of the clones is absent; for the studies checked, an unresolved V gene accounts for under half, and the remainder has no known explanation. The V and J calls and clone size come from that table; D and trimming were worked out from the DNA. The sample contains roughly 5,800 clones, around 85% of them found a single time. The ten largest clonotypes hold 9% to 10% of the sample.

This entry comes from a study of tumor-infiltrating lymphocytes in localized non-small cell lung cancer (dated by TCRdb to about 2021). About the study as a whole: Patients whose samples were collected after neoadjuvant chemotherapy, as well as both smokers and never-smokers and several histologies, were included in the cohort. Alongside flow cytometry, multiplex immunofluorescence, RNA-seq, exome sequencing and proteomics, TCR sequencing was applied to the same patients as one of several integrated assays. The paired tumor versus uninvolved lung comparison of immunoSEQ T-cell fraction included 55 patients. Resected tumor tissue and uninvolved lung tissue described as non-adjacent to the tumor were contributed by each patient, with both tissues obtained from the same patient. In total, the ICON cohort was made up of about 150 surgical patients who had localized non-small cell lung cancer and whose tumors were resected.

The CDR3 runs 16 residues from the cysteine to the phenylalanine. This entry keeps only the CDR3 DNA: 48 bases, framed from base 1. V loses 1 base at its end and J loses 8 bases; junction bases beyond the gene matches: 6. The germline V gene yields MGHRA for CDR1 and YSYEKL for CDR2. ICON enrollment began in early 2016, and the last patient was enrolled in the second half of 2018. From a subcohort of 75 to 90 patients, fresh tumor and matched uninvolved tissue were collected for in-depth immune analyses, including TCR sequencing. DNA for TCR sequencing was isolated from bulk tissue, and no cell sorting was done. The paper as a whole reports these results and caveats: TCRbeta sequencing supported higher T cell infiltration in tumors than in uninvolved lung tissue, consistent with immunofluorescence CD3 counts. The TCR-derived T-cell fraction showed no difference between the flow cytometry-defined immunotypes IM1 (good prognosis) and IM2 (poor prognosis). Because different assays used different pieces of the same tissue, intratumor heterogeneity could not be separated from technical variation. Since assay coverage differed from patient to patient depending on how much tissue was available, TCR sequencing was done for only a subset of the cohort. Recurrence-free survival showed no association with tumor T-cell fraction measured by TCR sequencing (p = 0.61).

Sample: lung tumor tissue. The sequence links TRBV4-1 to TRBJ2-1, with 12 junctional bases fitting TRBD2. This TCR was sampled from a human donor with non-small cell lung cancer. The CDR3 protein: CASSQVALAGGYEQFF. In nucleotides, the sequence is TGCGCCAGCAGCCAAGTTGCACTAGCGGGAGGATATGAGCAGTTCTTC.